The 9 T cell receptor beta chains below were found in one sample sequenced in a study of stem cell transplantation in POMP-related autoinflammatory disease. Profiled with immunoSEQ multiplex PCR; TCRdb holds only in-frame clones, not every one. The sample records 9,000 to 10,000 clones, 75% to 85% being singletons. The sample here was CD4+ T cells from PBMCs, taken after stem cell transplantation. These receptors were collected from a human patient with POMP-related autoinflammation and immune dysregulation (PRAID). Part of the T cells may come from the graft donor.

J is TRBJ2-7 and V is TRBV5-1; D possibly corresponds to TRBD2 (6 bases). Trimming pared 4 bases from V and 2 bases from J, leaving 16 bases between. Per the germline V gene, CDR1 is SGHRS and CDR2 is YFSETQ. CDR3 length equals 15 residues. CDR3 DNA: TGCGCCAGCAGCCCTGGAGGAGGGAACACCTACGAGCAGTACTTC. This sequence encodes CASSPGGGNTYEQYF.

The rearrangement uses TRBV19 and TRBJ1-1, with 10 bases fitting TRBD1. The germline CDR1 and CDR2 sequences are LNHDA and SQIVND (reference sequence). J lost 5 bases, V lost 5 bases, and 8 bases had no gene match. The CDR3 is made up of 15 amino acids. CDR3 bases: TGTGCCAGTAGTGGACGGACAGGGGGAATGACTGAAGCTTTCTTT. This encodes CASSGRTGGMTEAFF. Drawing the rest from reference TRBV19 and TRBJ1-1, the complete variable domain is DGGITQSPKYLFRKEGQNVTLSCEQNLNHDAMYWYRQDPGQGLRLIYYSQIVNDFQKGDIAEGYSVSREKKESFPLTVTSAQKNPTAFYLCASSGRTGGMTEAFFGQGTRLTVV.

This chain connects TRBV28 to TRBJ1-1; D not resolved. This CDR3 comprises 12 residues. V lost 5 bases, J lost 5 bases, and 9 bases lay in between. Germline lookup yields CDR1 MDHEN and CDR2 SYDVKM. In DNA, the CDR3 is TGTGCCAGCAGTCCTACATGGACTGAAGCTTTCTTT. It codes for CASSPTWTEAFF.

The rearrangement links TRBV24-1 to TRBJ1-2, with 9 bases aligning to TRBD1. J lost 0 bases, V lost 6 bases, and 10 bases had no gene match. From germline, CDR1 is KGHDR and CDR2 SFDVKD. The CDR3 has 17 amino acids. CDR3 in amino acids: CATSPSGTGIANYGYTF. CDR3 DNA: TGTGCCACCAGTCCTTCCGGGACAGGGATTGCTAACTATGGCTACACCTTC.

The V and J genes are TRBV12-3 or TRBV12-4 and TRBJ2-3; no clear D gene. V gave up 3 bases and J gave up 2 bases, with 6 bases separating them. The CDR3 is 13 amino acids. CDR3 coding DNA: TGTGCCAGCAGTTTCACTGACACAGATACGCAGTATTTT. The encoded protein is CASSFTDTDTQYF.

For the CDR3, the DNA is TGTGCCAGCAGCTTAAGGGACGGCGACTATGGCTACACCTTC. This gives the protein CASSLRDGDYGYTF. The gene calls are TRBV7-9 and TRBJ1-2; possibly TRBD1 for D (5 bases). Germline V gene lookup returns CDR1 SEHNR and CDR2 FQNEAQ (reference sequence). Deletions cut 2 bases from V and 3 bases from J, with 10 bases between. The CDR3 is made up of 14 amino acids.

V is TRBV9 and J is TRBJ2-1, with TRBD2 matching over 10 bases. In germline, CDR1 is SGDLS, CDR2 YYNGEE. J gave up 4 bases and V 3 bases, and 7 bases lay outside the gene matches. This CDR3 spans 16 amino acids. Here the CDR3 reads CASSAGLAIPYNEQFF. In nucleotides, the CDR3 is TGTGCCAGCAGCGCGGGACTAGCGATTCCTTACAATGAGCAGTTCTTC.

This clone occurred once. The rearrangement links TRBV6-1 to TRBJ1-3, with TRBD1 identical over 9 bases. This CDR3 is 14 amino acids long. CDR1 is MNHNS and CDR2 is SASEGT in the germline V gene. The V segment lost 2 bases and the J segment 8 bases; nucleotides outside the gene matches: 4. CDR3 amino acids: CASSELRQGDTIYF. CDR3 in DNA: TGTGCCAGCAGTGAACTTAGACAGGGGGACACCATATATTTT.

The rearrangement links TRBV24-1 to TRBJ1-4; TRBD1 matches 7 bases. With 4 bases clipped from V and 0 bases from J, the junction kept 4 bases outside the gene matches. Germline CDR1 reads KGHDR; CDR2 reads SFDVKD. This CDR3 is built from 16 residues. This CDR3 reads CATSEGQLATNEKLFF. The CDR3 DNA follows: TGTGCCACCAGTGAGGGACAGCTTGCAACTAATGAAAAACTGTTTTTT.